This TCR beta chain was sequenced in a study of cytomegalovirus exposure and HLA in healthy donors. The primer mix had 60 Vbeta and 13 Jbeta primers. This table comes from immunoSEQ multiplex PCR, and its TCRdb copy is limited to in-frame clones, with some not included. The data contain about 200,000 clones, 65% to 90% of them seen just once; the ten biggest clones take up roughly 0.33%. Trimming removed 3 bases from V and 4 bases from J; junction bases left unmatched: 4. The length of the CDR3 is 15 residues. Germline V gene sequence: CDR1 LNHNV, CDR2 YYDKDF (reference sequence). This clone was detected only a few times.

This receptor was obtained from a woman in her twenties or thirties in good health and CMV-seronegative. The V and J genes are TRBV15 and TRBJ2-5; 11 nucleotides agree with TRBD1. Material: PBMCs. The CDR3 is CATSSRTGGGETQYF. CDR3 nucleotide sequence: TGTGCCACCAGCAGTAGGACAGGGGGCGGAGAGACCCAGTACTTC.